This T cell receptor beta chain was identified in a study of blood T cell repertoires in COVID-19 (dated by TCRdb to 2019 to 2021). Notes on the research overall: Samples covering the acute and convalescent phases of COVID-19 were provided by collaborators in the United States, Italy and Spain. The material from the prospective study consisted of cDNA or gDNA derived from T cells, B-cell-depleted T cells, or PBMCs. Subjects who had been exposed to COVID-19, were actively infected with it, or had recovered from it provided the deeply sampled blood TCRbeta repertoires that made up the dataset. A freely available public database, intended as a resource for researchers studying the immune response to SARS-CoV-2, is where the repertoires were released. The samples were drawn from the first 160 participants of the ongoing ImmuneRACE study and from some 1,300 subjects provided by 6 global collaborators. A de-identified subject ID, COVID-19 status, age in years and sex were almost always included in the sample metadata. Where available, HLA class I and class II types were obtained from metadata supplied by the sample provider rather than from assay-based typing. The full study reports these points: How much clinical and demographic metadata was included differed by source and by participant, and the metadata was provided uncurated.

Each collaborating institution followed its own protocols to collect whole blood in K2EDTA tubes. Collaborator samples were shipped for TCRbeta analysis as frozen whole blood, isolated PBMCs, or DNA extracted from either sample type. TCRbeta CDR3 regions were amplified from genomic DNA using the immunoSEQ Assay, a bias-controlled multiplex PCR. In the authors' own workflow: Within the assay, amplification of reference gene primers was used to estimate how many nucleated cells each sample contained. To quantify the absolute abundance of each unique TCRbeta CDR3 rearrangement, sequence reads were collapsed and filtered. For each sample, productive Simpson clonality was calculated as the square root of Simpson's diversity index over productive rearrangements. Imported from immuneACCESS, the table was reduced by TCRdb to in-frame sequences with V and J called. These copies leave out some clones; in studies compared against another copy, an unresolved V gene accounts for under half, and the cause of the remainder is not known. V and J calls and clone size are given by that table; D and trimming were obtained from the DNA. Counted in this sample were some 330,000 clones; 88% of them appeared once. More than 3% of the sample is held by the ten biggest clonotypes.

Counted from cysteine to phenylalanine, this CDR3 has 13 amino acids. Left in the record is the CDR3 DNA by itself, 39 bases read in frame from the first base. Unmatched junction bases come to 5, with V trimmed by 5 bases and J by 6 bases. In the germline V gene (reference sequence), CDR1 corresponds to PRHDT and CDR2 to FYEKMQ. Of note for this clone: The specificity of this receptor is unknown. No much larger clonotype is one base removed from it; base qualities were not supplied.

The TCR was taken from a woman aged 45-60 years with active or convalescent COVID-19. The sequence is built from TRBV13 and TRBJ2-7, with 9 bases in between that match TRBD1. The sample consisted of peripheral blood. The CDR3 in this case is CASSPNRGREQYF. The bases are TGTGCCAGCAGCCCGAACAGGGGGCGCGAGCAGTACTTC. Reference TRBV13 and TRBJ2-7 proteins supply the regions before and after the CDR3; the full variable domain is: AAGVIQSPRHLIKEKRETATLKCYPIPRHDTVYWYQQGPGQDPQFLISFYEKMQSDKGSIPDRFSAQQFSDYHSELNMSSLELGDSALYFCASSPNRGREQYFGPGTRLTVT.